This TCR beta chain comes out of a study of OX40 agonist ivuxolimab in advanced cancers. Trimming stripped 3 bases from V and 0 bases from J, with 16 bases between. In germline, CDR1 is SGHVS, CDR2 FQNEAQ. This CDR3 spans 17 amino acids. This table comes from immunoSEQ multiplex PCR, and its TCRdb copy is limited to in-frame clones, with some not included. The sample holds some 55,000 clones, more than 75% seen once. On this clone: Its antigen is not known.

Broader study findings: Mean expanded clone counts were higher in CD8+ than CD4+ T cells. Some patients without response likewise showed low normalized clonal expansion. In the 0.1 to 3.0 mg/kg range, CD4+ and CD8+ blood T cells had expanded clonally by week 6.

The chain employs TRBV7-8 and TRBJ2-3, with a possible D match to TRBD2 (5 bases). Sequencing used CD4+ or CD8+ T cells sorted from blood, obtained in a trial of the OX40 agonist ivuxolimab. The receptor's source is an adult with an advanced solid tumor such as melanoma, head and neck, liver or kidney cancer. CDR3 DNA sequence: TGTGCCAGCAGCTTCGGTCGGCGGGCCTCTAGCACAGATACGCAGTATTTT. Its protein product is CASSFGRRASSTDTQYF.